The 5 T cell receptor beta chains below were found in one sample sequenced in a study of STAT5B mutations in CD4+ large granular lymphocyte leukemia. Sequencing was performed with immunoSEQ multiplex PCR; in TCRdb, only in-frame clones are kept and a portion is missing. The sample records thousands of clones, just under 90% being singletons. Material for sequencing was PBMCs. These TCRs come from a woman in her sixties or seventies with CD4+ T-cell large granular lymphocyte leukemia.

The chain is built from TRBV30 and TRBJ1-5, with a possible D match to TRBD1 (5 bases). V was trimmed by 3 bases and J by 5 bases, leaving 11 bases between them. The CDR3 spans 13 residues. Looked up from germline, CDR1 is GTSNPN and CDR2 is SVGIG (reference sequence). For the CDR3, the DNA is TGTGCCTGGAGCGACAGAGAGGATCAGCCCCAGCATTTT. It translates to CAWSDREDQPQHF.

The genes are TRBV5-5 and TRBJ1-1, with D hard to call. V dropped 1 base and J dropped 4 bases, with 8 bases sitting between them. The CDR3 sequence is 13 residues long. Per germline, CDR1 SGHKS and CDR2 YYEKEE (reference sequence). This CDR3 reads CASSLTRSTEAFF. The CDR3 DNA is TGTGCCAGCAGCTTGACCCGATCCACTGAAGCTTTCTTT. Drawing the rest from reference TRBV5-5 and TRBJ1-1, the complete variable domain is DAGVTQSPTHLIKTRGQQVTLRCSPISGHKSVSWYQQVLGQGPQFIFQYYEKEERGRGNFPDRFSARQFPNYSSELNVNALLLGDSALYLCASSLTRSTEAFFGQGTRLTVV.

The chain has TRBV6-1 and TRBJ1-1; 10 bases map to TRBD1. J gave up 10 bases and V 3 bases, and 14 bases lay outside the gene matches. CDR3 length: 16 residues. Germline V gene data show CDR1 as MNHNS and CDR2 as SASEGT. The CDR3 loop reads CASSEGQGGTGVVAFF. The CDR3 bases are TGTGCCAGCAGTGAGGGCCAGGGTGGGACAGGGGTAGTAGCTTTCTTT.

CDR3 coding DNA: TGTGCCAGAAGCTGGCCGAGGCCGATTGGCTACACCTTC. It translates to CARSWPRPIGYTF. V usage is TRBV5-3 and J usage is TRBJ1-2; D is uncertain. TRBV5-3 is treated as an ORF (open reading frame) with a function not yet certain. The CDR3 is 13 residues long. Trimming cost V 3 bases and J 7 bases, with 13 bases left between them.

This clone has just one count. The chain links TRBV7-2 to TRBJ1-3; unclear D gene. V lost 3 bases, J lost 7 bases, and 7 bases lay in between. The CDR3 is made up of 12 amino acids. CDR1 and CDR2 from the germline V gene are SGHTA and FQGNSA. CDR3 DNA sequence: TGTGCCAGCAGCTTCGGTGGCAACACCATATATTTT. This encodes CASSFGGNTIYF.